This T cell receptor (beta chain) was captured by sequencing in a study of CD4 T cells in relation to SARS-CoV-2 and coronaviruses. Study as a whole: Two subjects were Hispanic; patients were roughly 8 males and a few females.

Germline-derived CDR1 and CDR2 are SEHNR and FQNEAQ (reference sequence). Unmatched junction bases numbered 10, after V lost 5 bases and J lost 1 base. The CDR3 has 16 residues. A remark on this clone: The antigen is not known.

Generated by immunoSEQ multiplex PCR, the TCRdb table keeps only in-frame clones and is missing some. The sample has about 56,000 clones, about 91% seen once. Notes on the study in general: Compared with monoreactive clones, crossreactive clones showed significantly weaker SARS-CoV-2 expansion. This crossreactivity analysis covered spike protein alone, no other viral proteins.

The chain has TRBV7-9 and TRBJ2-7; 8 nucleotides align to TRBD2. This receptor was obtained from an adult with COVID-19. Sequenced material: naive CD4+ T cells from PBMCs. The subset here: naive CD4+ T cells isolated by negative enrichment. The CDR3 bases are TGTGCCAGCAGCCTGGTCGCCGGGACTAGGTCCTACGAGCAGTACTTC. Protein product: CASSLVAGTRSYEQYF.